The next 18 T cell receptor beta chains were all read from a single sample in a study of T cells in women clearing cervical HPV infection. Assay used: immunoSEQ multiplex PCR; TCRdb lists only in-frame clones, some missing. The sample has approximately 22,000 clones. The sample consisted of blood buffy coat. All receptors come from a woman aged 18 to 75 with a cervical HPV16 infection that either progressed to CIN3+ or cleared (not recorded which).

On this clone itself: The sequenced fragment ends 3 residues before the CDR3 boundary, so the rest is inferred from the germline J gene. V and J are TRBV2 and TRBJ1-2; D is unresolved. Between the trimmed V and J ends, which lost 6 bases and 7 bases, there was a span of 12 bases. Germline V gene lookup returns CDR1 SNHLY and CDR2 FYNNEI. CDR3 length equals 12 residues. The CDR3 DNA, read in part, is TGTGCCAGCAGAATCGAGGGTGGTGGC. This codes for CASRIEGGG. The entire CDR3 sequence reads CASRIEGGGYTF.

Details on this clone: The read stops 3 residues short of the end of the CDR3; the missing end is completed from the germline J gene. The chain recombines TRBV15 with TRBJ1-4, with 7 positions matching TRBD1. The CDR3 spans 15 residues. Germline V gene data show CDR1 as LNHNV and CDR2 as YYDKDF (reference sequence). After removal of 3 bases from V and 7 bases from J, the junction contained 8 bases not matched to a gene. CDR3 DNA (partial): TGTGCCACCAGCAGGGAACAGGGGATAGGTGAAAAA. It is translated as CATSREQGIGEK. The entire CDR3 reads CATSREQGIGEKLFF.

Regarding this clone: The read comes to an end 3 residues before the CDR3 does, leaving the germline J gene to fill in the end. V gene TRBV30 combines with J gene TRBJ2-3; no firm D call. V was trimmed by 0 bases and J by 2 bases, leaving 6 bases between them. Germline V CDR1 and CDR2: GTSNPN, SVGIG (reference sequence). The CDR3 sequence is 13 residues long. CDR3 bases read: TGTGCCTGGAGTGTTATCTCCACAGATACG. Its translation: CAWSVISTDT. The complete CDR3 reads CAWSVISTDTQYF.

CDR3 in amino acids: CASSLNPNYGYTF. Incomplete CDR3 DNA: TGCGCCAGCAGCTTGAATCCGAACTATGGC. This sequence joins TRBV5-1 and TRBJ1-2; unclear D gene. The CDR3 end is not reached by the read, which stops 3 residues before it; the germline J gene fills it in. The V end lost 1 base, the J end lost 2 bases, and 6 bases lay between the germline ends. This CDR3 is built from 13 residues. CDR1 and CDR2 (germline): SGHRS, YFSETQ.

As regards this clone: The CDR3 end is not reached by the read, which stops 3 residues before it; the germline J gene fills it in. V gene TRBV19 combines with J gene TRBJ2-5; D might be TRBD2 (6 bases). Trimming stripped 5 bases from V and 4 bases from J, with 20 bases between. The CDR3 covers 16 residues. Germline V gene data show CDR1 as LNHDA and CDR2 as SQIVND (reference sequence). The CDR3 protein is CASSRGGGTEGETQYF. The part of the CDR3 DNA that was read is TGTGCCAGTAGTCGGGGTGGGGGGACGGAGGGAGAGACC.

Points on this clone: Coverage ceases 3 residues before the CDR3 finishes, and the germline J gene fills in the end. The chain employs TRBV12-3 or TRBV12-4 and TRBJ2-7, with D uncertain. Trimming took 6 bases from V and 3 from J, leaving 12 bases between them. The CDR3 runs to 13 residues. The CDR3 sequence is CASSSDTFYEQYF. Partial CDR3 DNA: TGTGCCAGCAGCTCAGACACTTTCTACGAG.

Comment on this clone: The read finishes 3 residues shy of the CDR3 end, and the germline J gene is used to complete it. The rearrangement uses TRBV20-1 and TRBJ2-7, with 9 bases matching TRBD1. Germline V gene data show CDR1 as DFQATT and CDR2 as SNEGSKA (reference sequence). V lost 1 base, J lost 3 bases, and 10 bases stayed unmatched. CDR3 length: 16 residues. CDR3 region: CSARGGQGLGGYEQYF. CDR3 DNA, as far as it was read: TGCAGTGCTAGAGGTGGACAGGGGTTAGGGGGCTACGAG.

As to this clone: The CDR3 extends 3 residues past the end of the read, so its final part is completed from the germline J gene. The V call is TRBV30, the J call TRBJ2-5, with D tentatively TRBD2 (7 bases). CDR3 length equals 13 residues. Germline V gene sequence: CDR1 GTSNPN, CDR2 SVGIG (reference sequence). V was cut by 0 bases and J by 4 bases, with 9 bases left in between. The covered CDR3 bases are TGTGCCTGGAGTGTCGGGGGGCGAGAGACC. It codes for CAWSVGGRET. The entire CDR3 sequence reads CAWSVGGRETQYF.

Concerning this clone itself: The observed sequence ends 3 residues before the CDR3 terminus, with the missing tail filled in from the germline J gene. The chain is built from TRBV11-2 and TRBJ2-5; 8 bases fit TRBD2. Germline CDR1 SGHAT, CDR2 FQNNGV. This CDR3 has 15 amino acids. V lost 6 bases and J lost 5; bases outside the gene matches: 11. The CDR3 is CASREKAGVQETQYF. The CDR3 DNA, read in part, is TGTGCCAGCAGGGAAAAAGCGGGAGTTCAGGAGACC. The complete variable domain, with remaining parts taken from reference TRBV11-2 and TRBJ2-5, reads EAGVAQSPRYKIIEKRQSVAFWCNPISGHATLYWYQQILGQGPKLLIQFQNNGVVDDSQLPKDRFSAERLKGVDSTLKIQPAKLEDSAVYLCASREKAGVQETQYFGPGTRLLVL.

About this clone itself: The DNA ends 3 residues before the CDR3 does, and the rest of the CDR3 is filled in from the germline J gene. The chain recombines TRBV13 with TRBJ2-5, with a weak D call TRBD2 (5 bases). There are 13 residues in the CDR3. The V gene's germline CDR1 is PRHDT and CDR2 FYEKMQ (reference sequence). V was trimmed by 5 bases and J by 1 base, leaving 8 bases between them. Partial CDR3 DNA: TGTGCCAGCAGCGAGCGGATCCAAGAGACC. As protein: CASSERIQET. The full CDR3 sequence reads CASSERIQETQYF.

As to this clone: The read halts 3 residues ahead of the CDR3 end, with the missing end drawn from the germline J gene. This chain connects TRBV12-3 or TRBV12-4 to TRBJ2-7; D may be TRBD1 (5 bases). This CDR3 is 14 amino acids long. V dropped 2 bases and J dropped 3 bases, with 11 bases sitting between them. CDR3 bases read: TGTGCCAGCAGTTTATTGGGGCTACTCTACGAG. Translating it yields CASSLLGLLYE. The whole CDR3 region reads CASSLLGLLYEQYF.

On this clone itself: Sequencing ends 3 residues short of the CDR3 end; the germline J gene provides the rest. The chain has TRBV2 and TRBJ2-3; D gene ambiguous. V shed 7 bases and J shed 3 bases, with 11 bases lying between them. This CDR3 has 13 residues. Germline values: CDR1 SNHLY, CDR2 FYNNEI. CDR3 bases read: TGTGCCAGCAAGCGTCGGTATACAGATACG. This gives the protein CASKRRYTDT. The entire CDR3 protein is CASKRRYTDTQYF.

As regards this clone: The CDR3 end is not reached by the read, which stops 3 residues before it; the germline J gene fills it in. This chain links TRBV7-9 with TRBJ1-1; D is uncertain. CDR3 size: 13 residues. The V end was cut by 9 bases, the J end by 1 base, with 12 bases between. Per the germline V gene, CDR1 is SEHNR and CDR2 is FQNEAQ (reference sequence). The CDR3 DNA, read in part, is TGTGCCAGTTCCCCCCCCGGGAACACTGAA. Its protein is CASSPPGNTE. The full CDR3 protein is CASSPPGNTEAFF.

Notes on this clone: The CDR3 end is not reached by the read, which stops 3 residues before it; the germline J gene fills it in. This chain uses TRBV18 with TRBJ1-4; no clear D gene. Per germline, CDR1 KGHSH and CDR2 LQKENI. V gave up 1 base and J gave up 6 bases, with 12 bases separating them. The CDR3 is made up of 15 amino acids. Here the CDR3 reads CASSPREGGDEKLFF. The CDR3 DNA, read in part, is TGTGCCAGCTCACCACGGGAAGGCGGGGATGAAAAA.

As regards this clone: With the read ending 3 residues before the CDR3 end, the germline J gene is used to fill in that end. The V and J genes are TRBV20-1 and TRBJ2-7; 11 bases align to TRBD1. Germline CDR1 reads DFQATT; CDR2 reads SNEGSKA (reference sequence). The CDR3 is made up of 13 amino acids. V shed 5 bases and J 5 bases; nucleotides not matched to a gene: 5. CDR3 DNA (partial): TGCAGTGCTGGAGGACAGGGGGCCCACGAG. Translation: CSAGGQGAHE. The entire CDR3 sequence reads CSAGGQGAHEQYF.

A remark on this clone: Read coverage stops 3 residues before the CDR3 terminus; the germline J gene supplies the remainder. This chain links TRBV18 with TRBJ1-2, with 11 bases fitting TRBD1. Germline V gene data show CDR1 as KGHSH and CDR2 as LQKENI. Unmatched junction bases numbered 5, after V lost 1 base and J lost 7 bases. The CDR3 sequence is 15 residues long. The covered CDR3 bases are TGTGCCAGCTCACCACGGACAGGGGGCGGGTTTGGC. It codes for CASSPRTGGGFG. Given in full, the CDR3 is CASSPRTGGGFGYTF.

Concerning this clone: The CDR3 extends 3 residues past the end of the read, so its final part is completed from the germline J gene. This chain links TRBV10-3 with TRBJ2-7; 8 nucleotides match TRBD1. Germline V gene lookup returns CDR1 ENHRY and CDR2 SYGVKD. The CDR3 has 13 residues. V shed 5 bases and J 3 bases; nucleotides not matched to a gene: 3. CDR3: CAISPGQGYEQYF. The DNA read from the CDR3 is TGTGCCATCAGTCCTGGACAGGGCTACGAG.

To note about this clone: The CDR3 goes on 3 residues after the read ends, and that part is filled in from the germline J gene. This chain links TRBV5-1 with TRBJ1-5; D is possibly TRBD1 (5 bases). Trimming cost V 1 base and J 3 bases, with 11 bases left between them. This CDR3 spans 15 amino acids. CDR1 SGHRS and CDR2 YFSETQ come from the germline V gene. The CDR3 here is CASSLTGSTNQPQHF. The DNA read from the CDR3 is TGCGCCAGCAGCTTGACAGGATCTACCAATCAGCCC. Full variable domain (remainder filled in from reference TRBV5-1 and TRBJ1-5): KAGVTQTPRYLIKTRGQQVTLSCSPISGHRSVSWYQQTPGQGLQFLFEYFSETQRNKGNFPGRFSGRQFSNSRSEMNVSTLELGDSALYLCASSLTGSTNQPQHFGDGTRLSIL.